This T cell receptor (beta chain) was sequenced for a study of cytomegalovirus exposure and HLA in healthy donors. Study background: Researchers found that roughly 81% of over 350 genotyped donors fell within the Caucasian-associated ancestry cluster.

Comment on this clone: Its antigen is not known.

Study-level findings and limits: The study designated 164 TCR beta chains cytomegalovirus-associated. The Asian-associated ancestry cluster reportedly had fewer N-insertions than the 666-donor mean in a later analysis.

The CDR3 loop spans 14 amino acids. Germline CDR1 and CDR2: GTSNPN and SVGIG (reference sequence). Trimming cost V 0 bases and J 6 bases, with 9 bases left between them. Vbeta (60) and Jbeta (13) primers were used in the PCR. Repertoires were generated with immunoSEQ multiplex PCR, while TCRdb's copy carries only in-frame clones and drops some. The sample gives 100,000 to 150,000 clones, approximately 77% of which show up once; approximately 0.86% is in the top ten. The V gene is TRBV30, the J gene TRBJ1-6; D possibly corresponds to TRBD1 (6 bases). Sample: PBMCs. The TCR sequence derives from an older woman in good health and CMV-seronegative. In DNA form, the CDR3 reads TGTGCCTGGAGTGTGACAGGAATTAATTCACCCCTCCACTTT. Its translation is CAWSVTGINSPLHF.